Listed below are T cell receptor beta chains from one sample, sequenced in a study of blood T cell repertoires in COVID-19. The table came from immunoSEQ multiplex PCR; TCRdb's copy has only in-frame clones and leaves some out. The sample carries under 100,000 clones, around four fifths recorded once. Sequencing was performed on peripheral blood. These receptors were taken from a man aged 45-65 years with acute or convalescent COVID-19. The CDR3 runs from the conserved cysteine through the conserved F or W. D genes are given only for firm matches. A clone size is listed for some rows: how often the clone was seen (once, few, many), or a class if it is expanded.

d_gene: .
abundance: .
j_gene: TRBJ2-4
v_gene: TRBV19
CDR3nt: TGTGCCAGTAGTCCCGACAGCAACATTCAGTACTTC
CDR3aa: CASSPDSNIQYF

d_gene: .
abundance: .
j_gene: TRBJ2-7
v_gene: TRBV6-2/TRBV6-3
CDR3nt: TGTGCCAGCAGCTTGGACGGAGGATACTACGAGCAGTACTTC
CDR3aa: CASSLDGGYYEQYF

d_gene: .
abundance: .
j_gene: TRBJ2-7
v_gene: TRBV9
CDR3nt: TGTGCCAGCAGCGTAGGCTCGGGGTTGACCTACGAGCAGTACTTC
CDR3aa: CASSVGSGLTYEQYF

d_gene: TRBD1
abundance: .
j_gene: TRBJ2-6
v_gene: TRBV28
CDR3nt: TGTGCCAGCAGCCCACAGGGGTTTTCTAGCTCTGGGGCCAACGTCCTGACTTTC
CDR3aa: CASSPQGFSSSGANVLTF

d_gene: TRBD2
abundance: .
j_gene: TRBJ2-1
v_gene: TRBV7-9
CDR3nt: TGTGCCAGCAGCTTATTGGGGCTAGCGGGTCACAATGAGCAGTTCTTC
CDR3aa: CASSLLGLAGHNEQFF

d_gene: TRBD1
abundance: .
j_gene: TRBJ1-5
v_gene: TRBV30
CDR3nt: TGTGCCTGGAGTATGGGGACAGGGGATCAGCCCCAGCATTTT
CDR3aa: CAWSMGTGDQPQHF

d_gene: TRBD2
abundance: few
j_gene: TRBJ2-1
v_gene: TRBV5-1
CDR3nt: TGCGCCAGCAGCTTGGCCGGCGGCGGGAGCTCCTACAATGAGCAGTTCTTC
CDR3aa: CASSLAGGGSSYNEQFF

d_gene: .
abundance: .
j_gene: TRBJ1-3
v_gene: TRBV21-1
CDR3nt: TGTGCCAGCAGCAAAGTTGGGGTACAGGACTCTGGAAACACCATATATTTT
CDR3aa: CASSKVGVQDSGNTIYF

d_gene: .
abundance: .
j_gene: TRBJ1-1
v_gene: TRBV18
CDR3nt: TGTGCCAGCTCACCACCCCAGGGAGGCACTGAAGCTTTCTTT
CDR3aa: CASSPPQGGTEAFF

d_gene: TRBD1
abundance: .
j_gene: TRBJ2-1
v_gene: TRBV4-2
CDR3nt: TGTGCCAGCAGCCAGGGCAGGGCAGGGGGCCCTATGGGGATAGACAATGAGCAGTTCTTC
CDR3aa: CASSQGRAGGPMGIDNEQFF

d_gene: TRBD1
abundance: .
j_gene: TRBJ2-3
v_gene: TRBV5-1
CDR3nt: TGCGCCAGCAGCTTCGGACAGGTTACACGCACAGATACGCAGTATTTT
CDR3aa: CASSFGQVTRTDTQYF

d_gene: TRBD1
abundance: .
j_gene: TRBJ2-2
v_gene: TRBV27
CDR3nt: TGTGCCAGCAGGATACAGGGGGCGGGCGGGGAGCTGTTTTTT
CDR3aa: CASRIQGAGGELFF

d_gene: TRBD1
abundance: once
j_gene: TRBJ1-1
v_gene: TRBV20-1
CDR3nt: TGCAAAGCAGGGGGCCGCACTGAAGCTTTCTTT
CDR3aa: CKAGGRTEAFF

d_gene: TRBD1
abundance: .
j_gene: TRBJ2-5
v_gene: TRBV9
CDR3nt: TGTGCCAGCAGCGTAGTTGGAGGACAGGGCCAAGAGACCCAGTACTTC
CDR3aa: CASSVVGGQGQETQYF

d_gene: .
abundance: .
j_gene: TRBJ2-1
v_gene: TRBV29-1
CDR3nt: TGCAGCGGGGCAGGGGCTTCGTACAATGAGCAGTTCTTC
CDR3aa: CSGAGASYNEQFF

d_gene: .
abundance: .
j_gene: TRBJ2-3
v_gene: TRBV29-1
CDR3nt: TGCAGCGCGTCCGGGACTTATAACACAGATACGCAGTATTTT
CDR3aa: CSASGTYNTDTQYF

d_gene: .
abundance: .
j_gene: TRBJ1-2
v_gene: TRBV5-4
CDR3nt: TGTGCCAGCAGCATACAGGGTGGTGATGGCTACACCTTC
CDR3aa: CASSIQGGDGYTF

d_gene: .
abundance: once
j_gene: TRBJ2-5
v_gene: TRBV27
CDR3nt: TGTGCCAGCAGTTCGGGGTGGGAGACCCAGTACTTC
CDR3aa: CASSSGWETQYF

d_gene: .
abundance: .
j_gene: TRBJ1-1
v_gene: TRBV3-1/TRBV3-2
CDR3nt: TGTGCCAGCAGCCCAGGTGGGGTGGGGGCGGTCACTGAAGCTTTCTTT
CDR3aa: CASSPGGVGAVTEAFF

d_gene: TRBD1
abundance: .
j_gene: TRBJ1-5
v_gene: TRBV10-3
CDR3nt: TGTGCCACCCCCCTACGACAGGGACGCAATCAGCCCCAGCATTTT
CDR3aa: CATPLRQGRNQPQHF

d_gene: TRBD1
abundance: few
j_gene: TRBJ1-1
v_gene: TRBV7-6
CDR3nt: TGTGCCAGCAGCCGTGGACAGGGCGACACTGAAGCTTTCTTT
CDR3aa: CASSRGQGDTEAFF

d_gene: .
abundance: .
j_gene: TRBJ1-6
v_gene: TRBV4-1
CDR3nt: TGCGCCAGCAGCCAAGGGGGACACACCACTTACCCCCTCCACTTT
CDR3aa: CASSQGGHTTYPLHF

d_gene: .
abundance: .
j_gene: TRBJ2-7
v_gene: TRBV15
CDR3nt: TGTGCCACCAGCCCAGGCCCAAAGGTTGACGAGCAGTACTTC
CDR3aa: CATSPGPKVDEQYF

d_gene: .
abundance: .
j_gene: TRBJ1-1
v_gene: TRBV4-3
CDR3nt: TGCGCCAGCAGCCCCTCGGAGGGGTGGTACACTGAAGCTTTCTTT
CDR3aa: CASSPSEGWYTEAFF

d_gene: .
abundance: .
j_gene: TRBJ2-2
v_gene: TRBV11-3
CDR3nt: TGTGCCAGCAGCCAGGGGTTCGGGGAGCTGTTTTTT
CDR3aa: CASSQGFGELFF

d_gene: .
abundance: .
j_gene: TRBJ1-1
v_gene: TRBV5-1
CDR3nt: TGCGCCAGCAGCTTTAACAGGAACACTGAAGCTTTCTTT
CDR3aa: CASSFNRNTEAFF

d_gene: .
abundance: .
j_gene: TRBJ1-5
v_gene: TRBV6-6
CDR3nt: TGTGCCAGCAGTTACTCGATTTGGGCGATCCAGCCCCAGCATTTT
CDR3aa: CASSYSIWAIQPQHF

d_gene: .
abundance: .
j_gene: TRBJ2-3
v_gene: TRBV11-2
CDR3nt: TGTGCCAGCAGTCCCGGGACTCAGGGAGATACGCAGTATTTT
CDR3aa: CASSPGTQGDTQYF